This T cell receptor beta chain appears in the sequencing data of a study of beta chain features in type 1 diabetes (dated by TCRdb to about 2018). About the investigation overall: Patients and healthy donors did not differ in mean age, gender distribution, total cell number or subset yield. A total of 107,917,701 sorted cells were examined across all samples, and the number of cells per subset was strongly correlated with RNA yield. In the study, TCRB repertoires of sorted circulating CD4+ T cell subsets from recently diagnosed type 1 diabetes patients were compared with those of matched healthy donors. Naive and central memory subsets were obtained from all 30 or so donors, but regulatory and stem cell-like memory subsets were isolated from only 8 patients and roughly 8 healthy donors. Results the study describes overall, beyond this receptor: Because cDNA was sequenced instead of genomic DNA, highly expressing activated cells could be over-represented, though the groups showed no difference in activation or CD3 levels. At VDJ recombination sites, type 1 diabetes patients had fewer insertions and more deleted nucleotides, which implies abnormalities in thymic rearrangement. Naive, central memory and regulatory TCRB repertoires appeared to be more similar among patients than among healthy donors. Type 1 diabetes patients showed a moderate but significant shortening of TCRB CDR3 length in all four CD4+ subsets. Shorter templates might have been favored by PCR, but patient and control samples were amplified and corrected together, so both groups would have been affected equally by any skew. Only small numbers of individuals were included in the HLA sub-analyses, which left unresolved whether HLA type had any influence on TCRB rearrangement.

Deletion took 3 bases off V and 8 bases off J, with a span of 16 bases between the germline ends. Inclusive of the bounding cysteine and phenylalanine, the CDR3 is 15 residues long. CDR3 DNA is the only sequence kept; it has 45 bases, read in frame from the first base. CDR1 and CDR2, per the germline V gene, are LGHNA and YSLEER. A single peripheral blood draw of approximately 120 mL on average was collected from each donor into heparinised tubes. A BD FACSAria II and a panel including CD45RO, CCR7, CD25, CD127, CD95 and CD27 were used to sort naive, central memory, regulatory and stem cell-like memory CD4+ T cells. All sorted populations exceeded 95% purity. PBMCs were isolated immediately by Lymphoprep density gradient centrifugation and stained directly without culture. Samples were stained and sorted in pairs, with one healthy donor and one patient per experiment, so that batch effects were minimized.

All of the isolated RNA was reverse transcribed with the High Capacity cDNA Reverse Transcription Kit, so expressed TCRB transcripts were sequenced. Naive, central memory and regulatory T cell samples underwent deep immunoSEQ sequencing, averaging roughly 3.4 million total reads per sample. Sorted cells were lysed in RLT buffer and RNA was extracted with DNase-treated RNeasy Micro or Mini kits, depending on cell number. To prevent cross-contamination, every cell subset was processed on its own, while patient and healthy donor samples were processed together. TCRB sequences were amplified from cDNA with the immunoSEQ multiplex PCR, producing 87-bp fragments spanning the CDR3 region. Sequencing of the amplicons was done on the Illumina HiSeq platform. As for the authors' bioinformatics: Synthetic template baselines were used to correct PCR bias computationally, reads within Hamming distance 2 were collapsed together, and singletons that could not be merged were discarded. Reads were aligned to IMGT to assign V, D and J genes, CDR3 length, and insertions or deletions at six rearrangement sites. Within each subset, clonotype counts were normalized to sorted cell number, after which true diversity and Gini coefficients were computed with the tcR R package. The overlap coefficient, calculated on TCRB nucleotide sequences, was used to quantify repertoire sharing. Out-of-frame TCRB sequences from naive cells were analyzed to stand in for the pre-selection repertoire. Not all clones reach the TCRdb copy of this immuneACCESS table, which keeps in-frame sequences only. Checked studies attribute under half of the gap to unresolved V genes and leave the rest unexplained. Clone size and the V and J calls come from that table; the DNA yielded D and trimming. The sample table lists approximately 160,000 clones, roughly 60% of them with a count of one. The ten largest clones capture around 0.096% of the sample.

Remarks on this clone: Its antigen is unknown. Per-base qualities were not stored, and no clone one base away is much larger.

The origin of this receptor is a man under 40 with type 1 diabetes. Material for sequencing was naive CD4+ T cells from blood. This specimen's cell subset or site label, interpreted: true naive CD4+ T cells. This chain is built from TRBV4-3 and TRBJ1-4; confidence is insufficient to name the D gene. The nucleotides are TGCGCCAGCAGCCACGGTGGGAGAAGGGAAGAAAAACTGTTTTTT. Its coded protein is CASSHGGRREEKLFF.